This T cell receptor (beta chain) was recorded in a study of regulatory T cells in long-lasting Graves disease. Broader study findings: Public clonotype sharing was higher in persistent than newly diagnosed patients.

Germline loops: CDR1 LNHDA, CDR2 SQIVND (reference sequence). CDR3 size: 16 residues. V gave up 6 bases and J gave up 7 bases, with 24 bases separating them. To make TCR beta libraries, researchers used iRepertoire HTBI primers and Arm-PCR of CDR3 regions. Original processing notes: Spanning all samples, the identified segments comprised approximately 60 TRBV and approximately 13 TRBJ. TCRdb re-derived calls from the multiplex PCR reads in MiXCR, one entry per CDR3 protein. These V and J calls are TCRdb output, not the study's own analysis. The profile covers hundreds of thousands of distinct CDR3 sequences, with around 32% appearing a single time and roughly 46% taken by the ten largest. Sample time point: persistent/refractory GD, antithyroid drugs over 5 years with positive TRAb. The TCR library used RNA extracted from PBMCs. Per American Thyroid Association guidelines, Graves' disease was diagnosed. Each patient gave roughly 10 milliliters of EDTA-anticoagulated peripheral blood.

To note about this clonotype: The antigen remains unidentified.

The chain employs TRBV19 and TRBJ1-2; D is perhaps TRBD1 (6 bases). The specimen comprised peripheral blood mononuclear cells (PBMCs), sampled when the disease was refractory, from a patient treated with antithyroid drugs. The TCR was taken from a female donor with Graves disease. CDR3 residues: CASRTLDRQSASGYTF. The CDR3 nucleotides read TGTGCCAGTAGAACTCTTGACAGGCAATCTGCCTCTGGCTACACCTTC.